This entry features one T cell receptor (beta chain) sequence. The data are from a study of blood T cell repertoires in COVID-19. Enrolled during active infection, Seattle patients were then followed longitudinally. Germline lookup yields CDR1 SGHDT and CDR2 YYEEEE. The V segment lost 0 bases and the J segment 4 bases; nucleotides outside the gene matches: 8. CDR3 length: 17 residues. The authors' processing: Reference gene primer amplification in the assay estimated nucleated cell counts. The protocol was immunoSEQ multiplex PCR, while the TCRdb copy is restricted to in-frame clones and leaves out a portion. V, J and clone size reflect that table, while D and trimming were determined from the DNA. The repertoire includes tens of thousands of clones, 75% to 80% of them detected once, and under 3% sits in the top ten.

This rearrangement joins TRBV5-6 to TRBJ1-3, with 9 nucleotides matching TRBD1. The TCR originated in a man aged 65 to 85 with COVID-19, enrolled during active disease. Input material: peripheral blood. The CDR3 DNA is TGTGCCAGCAGCTTGGCATTCTTCGGGACAGGGGGAAACACCATATATTTT. It encodes CASSLAFFGTGGNTIYF.